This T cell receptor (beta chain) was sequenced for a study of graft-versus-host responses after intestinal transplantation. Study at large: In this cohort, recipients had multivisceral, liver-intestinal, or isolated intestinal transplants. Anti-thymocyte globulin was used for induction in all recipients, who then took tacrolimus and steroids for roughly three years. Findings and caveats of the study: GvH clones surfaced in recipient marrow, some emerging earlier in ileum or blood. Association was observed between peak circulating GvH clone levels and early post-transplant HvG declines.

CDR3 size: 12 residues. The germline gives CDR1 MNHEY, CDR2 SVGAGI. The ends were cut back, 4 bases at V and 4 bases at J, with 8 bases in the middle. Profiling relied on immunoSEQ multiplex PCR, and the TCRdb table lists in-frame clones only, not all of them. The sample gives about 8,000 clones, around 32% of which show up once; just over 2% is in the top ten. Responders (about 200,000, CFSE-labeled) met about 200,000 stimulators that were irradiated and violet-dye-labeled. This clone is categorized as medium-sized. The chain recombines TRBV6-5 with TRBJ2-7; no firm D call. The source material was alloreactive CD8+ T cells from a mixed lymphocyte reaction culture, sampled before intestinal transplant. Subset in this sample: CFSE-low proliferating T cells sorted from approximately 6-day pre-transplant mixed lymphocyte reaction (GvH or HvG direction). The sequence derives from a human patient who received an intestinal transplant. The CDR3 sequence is CASSSDGYEQYF. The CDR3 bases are TGTGCCAGCAGTTCAGACGGGTACGAGCAGTACTTC.